The T cell receptor beta chain under discussion was sequenced for a study of tumor-infiltrating T cells and Merkel cell polyomavirus. On the study more broadly: CD8+ T cells recognized the Merkel cell polyomavirus KLL epitope. Therapies varied by patient, including chemotherapy, radiation and immunotherapies. Notes on the study in general: Tumors with roughly 5-108 versus 0-3 unique KLL-specific clonotypes showed a significant MCC-specific survival advantage. Responses to Merkel cell polyomavirus epitopes besides one were not studied.

From germline, CDR1 is LNHDA and CDR2 SQIVND (reference sequence). With V trimmed by 3 bases and J by 5 bases, 7 bases remained unmatched. This CDR3 region has 15 residues. Concerning this clone itself: Its antigen is undetermined.

All patients' tumors stained robustly positive for Merkel cell polyomavirus Large T antigen by immunohistochemistry. The median patient age was about 60 (range about 50 to 80); all Caucasian. Sequencing was performed with immunoSEQ multiplex PCR; in TCRdb, only in-frame clones are kept and a portion is missing. The sample carries 20,000 to 25,000 clones, nearly 90% recorded once. The TCR originated in a man aged 50 to 59 with Merkel cell carcinoma. The chain employs TRBV19 and TRBJ1-5, with 7 nucleotides matching TRBD1. Sequencing input: lymph node tissue. The CDR3 protein is CASSIHQTGYQPQHF. The CDR3 region has the DNA TGTGCCAGTAGTATCCACCAGACAGGGTATCAGCCCCAGCATTTT.